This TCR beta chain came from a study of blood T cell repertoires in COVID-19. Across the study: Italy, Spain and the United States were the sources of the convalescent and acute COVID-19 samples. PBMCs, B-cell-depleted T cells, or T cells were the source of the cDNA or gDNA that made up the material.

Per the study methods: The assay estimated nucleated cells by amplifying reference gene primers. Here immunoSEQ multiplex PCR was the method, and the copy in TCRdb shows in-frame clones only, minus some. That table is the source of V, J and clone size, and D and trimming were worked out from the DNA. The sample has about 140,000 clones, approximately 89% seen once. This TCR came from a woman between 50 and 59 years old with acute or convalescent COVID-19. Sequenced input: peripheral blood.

CDR3 DNA: TGCGCCAGCAGTGGTGGGTCGGGGAGACAGTTCTTC. It yields the protein CASSGGSGRQFF. This sequence joins TRBV10-1 and TRBJ2-1, with D tentatively TRBD2 (5 bases). The CDR3 runs 12 residues. The V end lost 4 bases, the J end lost 13 bases, and 14 bases lay between the germline ends. Looked up from germline, CDR1 is WNHNN and CDR2 is SYGVQD (reference sequence).